This TCR beta chain appears in the sequencing data of a study of T cells in Graves' hyperthyroidism and ophthalmopathy. This CDR3 is built from 16 residues. Trimming removed 3 bases from V and 4 bases from J; junction bases left unmatched: 7. Patients with ophthalmopathy all had a Clinical Activity Score of at least 3, a NOSPECS grade of at least 4 and duration under 3 months. Uncontrolled infections, other autoimmune diseases, pregnancy or lactation led to exclusion of patients. What was amplified from RNA transcripts were TCR beta CDR3 regions. With the HTBI primer set, the TCR CDR3 went through a first round of RT-PCR. Each CDR3 protein gets one entry after TCRdb re-called the multiplex PCR reads with MiXCR. The sample has fewer than 450,000 distinct CDR3 sequences, less than 20% seen once. This clonotype was picked up many times.

The chain is built from TRBV12-3 or TRBV12-4 and TRBJ2-1; 9 nucleotides align to TRBD2. The source is a young man with Graves' ophthalmopathy. Source material: blood. CDR3 DNA sequence: TGTGCCAGCAGTTTCCCTACTAGCGGGTTTTACAATGAGCAGTTCTTC. This gives the protein CASSFPTSGFYNEQFF.